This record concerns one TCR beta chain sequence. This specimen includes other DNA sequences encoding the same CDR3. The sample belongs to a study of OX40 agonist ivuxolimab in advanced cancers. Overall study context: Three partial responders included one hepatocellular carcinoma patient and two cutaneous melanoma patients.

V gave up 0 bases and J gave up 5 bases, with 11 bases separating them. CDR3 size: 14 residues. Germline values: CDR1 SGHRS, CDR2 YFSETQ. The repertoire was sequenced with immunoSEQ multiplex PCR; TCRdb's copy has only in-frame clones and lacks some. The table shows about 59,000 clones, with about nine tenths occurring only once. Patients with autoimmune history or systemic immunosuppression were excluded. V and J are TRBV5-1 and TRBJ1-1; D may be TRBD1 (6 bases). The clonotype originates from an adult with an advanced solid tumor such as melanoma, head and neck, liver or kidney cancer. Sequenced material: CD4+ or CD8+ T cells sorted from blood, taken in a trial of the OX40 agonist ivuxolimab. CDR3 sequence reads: CASSLEQGRTEAFF. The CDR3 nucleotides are TGCGCCAGCAGCTTGGAACAGGGTAGGACTGAAGCTTTCTTT.